One and the same sample provided the 22 T cell receptor beta chains below, sequenced in a study of blood T cells in healthy people across ages. PCR was performed a second time for about 6 to 11 cycles using a sample-barcoded 5' primer and a J-beta primer mix. TCRdb reprocessed the 5' RACE reads with MiXCR, giving one entry per CDR3 protein. The table has about 1.7 million distinct CDR3 sequences, under 30% seen once. The sample consisted of blood. Receptors were obtained from a woman aged 25-40 years in good health.

This rearrangement joins TRBV20-1 to TRBJ1-2; D is unclear. Germline-derived CDR1 and CDR2 are DFQATT and SNEGSKA (reference sequence). The germline V and J ends were trimmed by 6 bases and 0 bases, with 14 bases remaining between them. The CDR3 length is 14 residues. In DNA, the CDR3 is TGCAGTGCCCCGGTAGGGAGGGCTAACTATGGCTACACCTTC. Residues: CSAPVGRANYGYTF.

The rearrangement joins TRBV20-1 to TRBJ1-3; D ambiguous. CDR3 length: 13 amino acids. The germline V and J ends were trimmed by 1 base and 2 bases, with 6 bases remaining between them. Germline V gene data show CDR1 as DFQATT and CDR2 as SNEGSKA (reference sequence). CDR3 region: CSARGVAGNTIYF. The DNA of the CDR3 is TGCAGTGCTAGAGGGGTGGCTGGAAACACCATATATTTT.

The V gene is TRBV20-1, the J gene TRBJ2-7, with a possible D match to TRBD2 (6 bases). Germline-derived CDR1 and CDR2 are DFQATT and SNEGSKA (reference sequence). Trimming removed 5 bases from V and 4 bases from J, with 18 bases in between. The CDR3 length is 14 residues. The CDR3 is CSACRVAELYEQYF. CDR3 coding DNA: TGCAGTGCTTGCAGGGTAGCGGAGTTATACGAGCAGTACTTC.

In the case of this clonotype: Sequence at one end of the junction differs from germline and may be a read error. V and J are TRBV18 and TRBJ1-1; D is possibly TRBD1 (5 bases). This CDR3 contains 14 residues. The germline gives CDR1 KGHSH, CDR2 LQKENI. The chain's CDR3 is CAGSPVPGDTEAFF. CDR3 coding DNA: TGTGCCGGCTCACCAGTCCCGGGGGACACTGAAGCTTTCTTT.

The V call is TRBV12-5, the J call TRBJ2-7; D gene uncertain. Germline CDR1 is LGHNT and CDR2 is FRNRAP. The CDR3 is 16 amino acids. Between the trimmed V and J ends, which lost 0 bases and 0 bases, there was a span of 12 bases. CDR3 bases: TGTGCTAGTGGTTTGGTCCTTTCACCGAGCTCCTACGAGCAGTACTTC. It is translated as CASGLVLSPSSYEQYF.

This clonotype turned up a few times. The chain carries TRBV27 and TRBJ2-5; TRBD1 or TRBD2 may be the D gene (5 bases each). The better agreement between TRBJ2-7 and the DNA end casts doubt on the J call. The germline V gene encodes CDR1 MNHEY and CDR2 SMNVEV (reference sequence). This CDR3 is 12 amino acids long. This chain's CDR3 is CASSLGAHEQYF. The CDR3 coding sequence is TGTGCCAGCAGTCTCGGGGCCCACGAGCAGTACTTC.

The chain recombines TRBV6-1 with TRBJ1-1; D gene ambiguous. Germline V gene lookup returns CDR1 MNHNS and CDR2 SASEGT. The V and J ends lost 6 bases and 0 bases respectively, with 8 bases between them. This CDR3 has 13 residues. CDR3 sequence (DNA): TGTGCCAGCAGGCAACAAATGAACACTGAAGCTTTCTTT. Its protein product is CASRQQMNTEAFF.

The chain employs TRBV3-1 and TRBJ1-4; 7 bases match TRBD1. J gave up 0 bases and V 2 bases, and 3 bases lay outside the gene matches. Germline CDR1 reads LGHDT; CDR2 reads YNNKEL (reference sequence). CDR3 size: 16 residues. This chain's CDR3 is CASSQRDSATNEKLFF. The CDR3 DNA sequence: TGTGCCAGCAGCCAACGGGACAGTGCAACTAATGAAAAACTGTTTTTT.

V and J are TRBV9 and TRBJ2-3, with 12 nucleotides matching TRBD2. V lost 8 bases, J lost 0 bases, and 7 bases stayed unmatched. The CDR3 runs 16 residues. Looked up from germline, CDR1 is SGDLS and CDR2 is YYNGEE. The CDR3 protein is CASSVLAGGSTDTQYF. The CDR3 nucleotides are TGTGCCAGTAGTGTCCTAGCGGGAGGGAGCACAGATACGCAGTATTTT.

The V gene is TRBV7-9, the J gene TRBJ1-4; D gene unclear. Germline V lookup: CDR1 SEHNR, CDR2 FQNEAQ (reference sequence). The CDR3 consists of 14 residues. The ends were cut back, 5 bases at V and 8 bases at J, with 15 bases in the middle. CDR3 sequence (DNA): TGTGCCAGCAGCCGGGTTGGTCGCACCGAAAAACTGTTTTTT. It is translated as CASSRVGRTEKLFF. The entire variable domain, with the rest obtained from reference TRBV7-9 and TRBJ1-4, is as follows: DTGVSQNPRHKITKRGQNVTFRCDPISEHNRLYWYRQTLGQGPEFLTYFQNEAQLEKSRLLSDRFSAERPKGSFSTLEIQRTEQGDSAMYLCASSRVGRTEKLFFGSGTQLSVL.

The sample holds a few counts of this clonotype. The chain uses TRBV14 and TRBJ2-5; D is possibly TRBD2 (6 bases). Trimming left V 0 bases short and J 7 bases short, with 12 bases between. Per the germline V gene, CDR1 is SGHDN and CDR2 is FVKESK. The CDR3 is made up of 14 amino acids. The CDR3 here is CASSQDSDGGTQYF. The CDR3 DNA follows: TGTGCCAGCAGCCAAGATTCGGACGGGGGGACCCAGTACTTC.

This clonotype came up a few times. V gene TRBV27 combines with J gene TRBJ2-7; D is undetermined. CDR3 length: 13 amino acids. V was pared by 2 bases and J by 6 bases, with 11 bases between. The germline gives CDR1 MNHEY, CDR2 SMNVEV (reference sequence). CDR3 sequence: CASSLLLGREQYF. The CDR3 nucleotides are TGTGCCAGCAGTTTACTGTTAGGGCGCGAGCAGTACTTC.

This sequence joins TRBV13 and TRBJ2-3; D might be TRBD2 (5 bases). The V and J ends lost 1 base and 5 bases respectively, with 13 bases between them. The CDR3 covers 15 residues. Looked up from germline, CDR1 is PRHDT and CDR2 is FYEKMQ (reference sequence). CDR3 in amino acids: CASSLAPSRVDTQYF. CDR3 DNA: TGTGCCAGCAGCTTAGCCCCTAGCAGAGTAGATACGCAGTATTTT.

This clonotype was picked up a small number of times. J is TRBJ1-1 and V is TRBV12-3 or TRBV12-4; 8 nucleotides align to TRBD1. The CDR3 loop spans 14 amino acids. Trimming took 6 bases from V and 5 from J; bases not matched to a gene: 8. The CDR3 loop is CASRTGQGGTEAFF. In DNA, the CDR3 is TGTGCCAGCAGAACCGGACAGGGAGGGACTGAAGCTTTCTTT.

V usage is TRBV6-2 or TRBV6-3 and J usage is TRBJ1-2, with a tentative D call TRBD1 (6 bases). The CDR3 is 14 residues long. Looked up from germline, CDR1 is MNHEY and CDR2 is SVGEGT. Trimming cost V 2 bases and J 8 bases, with 15 bases left between them. The CDR3 loop is CASSYLATGQGYTF. CDR3 nucleotides: TGTGCCAGCAGTTACCTTGCGACAGGCCAAGGCTACACCTTC.

This clonotype was counted at least ten times. V usage is TRBV7-2 and J usage is TRBJ1-2, with D possibly matching TRBD1 (5 bases). Germline CDR1 reads SGHTA; CDR2 reads FQGNSA. V lost 3 bases and J 8 bases, leaving 13 bases between the germline ends. The CDR3 extends over 13 amino acids. CDR3 coding DNA: TGTGCCAGCAGCTTTTTGGGGGTCGCAGGCTACACCTTC. This codes for CASSFLGVAGYTF.

This clonotype was counted a few times. J is TRBJ2-1 and V is TRBV11-2, with a weak D call TRBD1 (6 bases). This CDR3 is 15 amino acids long. CDR1 SGHAT and CDR2 FQNNGV come from the germline V gene. V shed 4 bases and J shed 5 bases, with 15 bases lying between them. The CDR3 sequence: CASSSNGQPDNEQFF. The CDR3 DNA reads TGTGCCAGCAGCTCGAACGGACAGCCGGACAATGAGCAGTTCTTC. Combining the CDR3 with reference TRBV11-2 and TRBJ2-1 gives the whole variable domain EAGVAQSPRYKIIEKRQSVAFWCNPISGHATLYWYQQILGQGPKLLIQFQNNGVVDDSQLPKDRFSAERLKGVDSTLKIQPAKLEDSAVYLCASSSNGQPDNEQFFGPGTRLTVL.

This clonotype has only a few counts. The V and J genes are TRBV6-6 and TRBJ1-1; no clear D. The CDR3 length is 13 residues. Deletions cut 2 bases from V and 3 bases from J, with 7 bases between. Germline V gives CDR1 MNHNY, CDR2 SVGAGI (reference sequence). The CDR3 DNA reads TGTGCCAGCAGTTACGTTCAGGACACTGAAGCTTTCTTT. It specifies CASSYVQDTEAFF.

This chain links TRBV12-3 or TRBV12-4 with TRBJ1-5, with D possibly being TRBD1 (5 bases). Trimming took off 8 bases at V and 4 bases at J, with 21 bases between the two ends. The CDR3 spans 16 residues. The CDR3 DNA follows: TGTGCCAGCGGAGGAGGGGCCAGGAGCACAAATCAGCCCCAGCATTTT. Residues: CASGGGARSTNQPQHF.

The rearrangement links TRBV20-1 to TRBJ2-5, with 10 bases matching TRBD2. Germline V gene sequence: CDR1 DFQATT, CDR2 SNEGSKA (reference sequence). The CDR3 has 15 amino acids. The ends lost 3 bases at V and 3 bases at J; junction bases unmatched: 7. As DNA, the CDR3 is TGCAGTGCTAGTACGAGCGGGGGGGCCGAAGAGACCCAGTACTTC. It translates to CSASTSGGAEETQYF.

This chain connects TRBV20-1 to TRBJ2-7; D gene uncertain. CDR3 length: 15 residues. Germline values: CDR1 DFQATT, CDR2 SNEGSKA (reference sequence). Deletions cut 8 bases from V and 0 bases from J, with 20 bases between. The DNA for the CDR3 is TGCAGTACAAGACGGCGGCGGATTGACTCCTACGAGCAGTACTTC. As protein: CSTRRRRIDSYEQYF.

This chain links TRBV12-3 or TRBV12-4 with TRBJ1-1; a possible D gene is TRBD1 (5 bases). V lost 1 base and J lost 4, with 13 bases in between. The CDR3 consists of 15 residues. CDR3 protein: CASSLDQSRGTEAFF. The CDR3, as DNA: TGTGCCAGCAGTTTAGACCAGTCTAGGGGCACTGAAGCTTTCTTT.